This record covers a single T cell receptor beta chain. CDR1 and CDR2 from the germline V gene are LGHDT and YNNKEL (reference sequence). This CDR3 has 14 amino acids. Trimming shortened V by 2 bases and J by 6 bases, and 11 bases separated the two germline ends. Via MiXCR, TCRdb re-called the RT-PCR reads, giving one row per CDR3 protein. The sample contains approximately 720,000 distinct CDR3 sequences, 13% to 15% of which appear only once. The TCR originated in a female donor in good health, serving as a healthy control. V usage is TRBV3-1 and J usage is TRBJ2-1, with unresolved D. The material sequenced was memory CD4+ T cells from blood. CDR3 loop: CASSQKGISNEQFF. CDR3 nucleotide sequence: TGTGCCAGCAGCCAAAAAGGGATTAGCAATGAGCAGTTCTTC.